This TCR beta chain was found in a study of technical replicates of blood from a few donors. Clones were sequenced by immunoSEQ multiplex PCR, and TCRdb holds only the in-frame ones, with some missing. The sample includes some 80,000 clones, around 96% of them seen just once. Per the germline V gene, CDR1 is SGHDT and CDR2 is YYEEEE. This CDR3 has 16 residues. V lost 2 bases and J lost 4, with 16 bases in between. This sequence was found in a human donor in good health. The V and J genes are TRBV5-6 and TRBJ1-5; D not certain. Material: T cells isolated from PBMCs. In DNA, the CDR3 is TGTGCCAGCAGCTTAACGTCCGCTACGCAAAATCAGCCCCAGCATTTT. Translated, it gives CASSLTSATQNQPQHF.